This TCR beta chain was captured in a study of T cell responses to AZD1222 COVID-19 vaccine. The repertoire was sequenced with immunoSEQ multiplex PCR; TCRdb's copy has only in-frame clones and lacks some. In the table there are tens of thousands of clones, approximately 88% of which are singletons. The study, taken as a whole, reports: The donor group comprised mostly white British people and more females; the analysis possibly underestimated clonal diversity.

Deletions cut 11 bases from V and 5 bases from J, with 16 bases between. Germline CDR1 MNHEY, CDR2 SVGAGI. CDR3 length equals 12 residues. As for this clone: What it recognizes is unknown.

This material consisted of peripheral blood, taken 28 days after the second AZD1222 dose. The rearrangement links TRBV6-5 to TRBJ2-7; D possibly corresponds to TRBD1 (5 bases). The receptor was isolated from an adult who received the AZD1222 COVID-19 vaccine. The CDR3 is CAGSDSADEQYF. CDR3 in DNA: TGTGCCGGATCCGACAGTGCCGACGAGCAGTACTTC.